The present entry profiles one TCR beta chain with its context. The antigen remains undetermined. Profiling relied on immunoSEQ multiplex PCR, and the TCRdb table lists in-frame clones only, not all of them. The sample yields 92,000 or so clones, around 89% seen once. These data belong to a study of siplizumab effects on memory and regulatory T cells. Whole-study findings and limits: Alloreactive clones mapping to unstimulated subsets formed only a minor fraction. Siplizumab produced a significant reduction in alloreactive sequences that were traceable to unstimulated CD4+ memory cells. No naive or memory phenotype could be assigned to roughly 80-95% of proliferating clones.

With 6 bases clipped from V and 4 bases from J, the junction kept 3 bases outside the gene matches. This CDR3 spans 15 amino acids. In germline, CDR1 is SNHLY, CDR2 FYNNEI. Sequenced material: CD4+ T cells sorted from blood. The chain uses TRBV2 and TRBJ2-1; 13 bases map to TRBD2. The origin of this receptor is a human donor in good health. This CDR3 is CASSKLAGGYNEQFF. CDR3 bases: TGTGCCAGCAGCAAACTAGCGGGAGGGTACAATGAGCAGTTCTTC.